These 30 T cell receptor beta chains came from one sample sequenced in a study of blood T cell repertoires in COVID-19 (TCRdb year 2020). The library came from the immunoSEQ multiplex PCR assay. TCRdb's version of the immuneACCESS table is confined to in-frame rearrangements and falls short of the full clone set. An unresolved V gene accounts for under half of the shortfall where checked; the remainder is of unknown origin. For this sample there are hundreds of thousands of clones; roughly nine tenths appear just once. The biggest ten clones account for around 1.1% of the sample. Source material: PBMCs or T cells enriched from blood (not recorded which). All receptors come from a man under 40 who had recovered from COVID-19.

This chain connects TRBV10-2 to TRBJ1-2; the D gene is possibly TRBD1 (5 bases). This CDR3 is 15 amino acids long. Deletions cut 2 bases from V and 7 bases from J, with 17 bases between. CDR1 and CDR2 (germline): WSHSY, SAAADI. The CDR3 coding sequence is TGCGCCAGCAGTGAGCCGTCTGGGGCGATTCCTGGCTACACCTTC. Its protein product is CASSEPSGAIPGYTF.

The rearrangement links TRBV7-2 to TRBJ2-7; 9 nucleotides agree with TRBD2. Germline values: CDR1 SGHTA, CDR2 FQGNSA. This CDR3 comprises 16 residues. The V gene end was trimmed by 1 base and the J gene end by 4 bases; junction bases not matched to a gene: 8. The CDR3 loop reads CASSLGAGGSLYEQYF. CDR3 sequence (DNA): TGTGCCAGCAGCTTAGGGGCGGGAGGGTCCTTGTACGAGCAGTACTTC.

This clone has a single count. The chain uses TRBV18 and TRBJ2-3, with 12 bases fitting TRBD2. This CDR3 comprises 14 residues. From germline, CDR1 is KGHSH and CDR2 LQKENI. The J segment lost 6 bases and the V segment lost 5 bases, leaving 3 bases of the junction unmatched. In nucleotides, the CDR3 is TGTGCCAGCTCAGAACTAGCGGGAGGTGATACGCAGTATTTT. This encodes CASSELAGGDTQYF.

V is TRBV11-2 and J is TRBJ2-2; D uncertain. Germline lookup yields CDR1 SGHAT and CDR2 FQNNGV. This CDR3 spans 14 amino acids. V was pared by 1 base and J by 4 bases, with 7 bases between. The CDR3, as DNA: TGTGCCAGCAGCTTAGCCCATCCCACCGGGGAGCTGTTTTTT. Its translation is CASSLAHPTGELFF.

The V and J genes are TRBV5-4 and TRBJ1-3, with 8 bases identical to TRBD1. Germline V lookup: CDR1 SGHNT, CDR2 YYREEE (reference sequence). The CDR3 has 16 amino acids. With V trimmed by 4 bases and J by 4 bases, 10 bases remained unmatched. Here the CDR3 DNA reads TGTGCCAGCAGCCCTGGACAGGGAGGTTGGGGAAACACCATATATTTT. Translating it yields CASSPGQGGWGNTIYF. The whole variable domain, filled in from reference TRBV5-4 and TRBJ1-3, reads ETGVTQSPTHLIKTRGQQVTLRCSSQSGHNTVSWYQQALGQGPQFIFQYYREEENGRGNFPPRFSGLQFPNYSSELNVNALELDDSALYLCASSPGQGGWGNTIYFGEGSWLTVV.

The genes are TRBV12-3 or TRBV12-4 and TRBJ1-3; possible D gene TRBD1, 6 bases. The CDR3 has 13 residues. V was clipped by 10 bases and J by 2 bases, with 12 bases between them. The CDR3 region is CAKSTGTGNTIYF. The CDR3 DNA reads TGTGCCAAAAGTACAGGGACTGGAAACACCATATATTTT.

The chain carries TRBV7-9 and TRBJ2-7, with D possibly TRBD2 on 6 matching bases. The CDR3 is 13 amino acids. Germline assignment: CDR1 SEHNR and CDR2 FQNEAQ (reference sequence). V gave up 5 bases and J gave up 7 bases, with 15 bases separating them. CDR3: CASSPPGGLEQYF. In nucleotides, the CDR3 is TGTGCCAGCAGCCCACCCGGGGGACTGGAGCAGTACTTC. The full variable domain, its missing parts supplied by reference TRBV7-9 and TRBJ2-7, is DTGVSQNPRHKITKRGQNVTFRCDPISEHNRLYWYRQTLGQGPEFLTYFQNEAQLEKSRLLSDRFSAERPKGSFSTLEIQRTEQGDSAMYLCASSPPGGLEQYFGPGTRLTVT.

J is TRBJ2-7 and V is TRBV27; 7 bases agree with TRBD1. Germline values: CDR1 MNHEY, CDR2 SMNVEV (reference sequence). V lost 4 bases to trimming and J lost 4 bases; unmatched junction nucleotides: 10. The CDR3 has 15 amino acids. CDR3 sequence reads: CASSSYRGSQYEQYF. In DNA form, the CDR3 reads TGTGCCAGCAGTTCCTACAGGGGTTCGCAGTACGAGCAGTACTTC.

The genes are TRBV9 and TRBJ2-7; the match to TRBD2 covers 10 bases. Trimming took 4 bases from V and 6 from J; bases not matched to a gene: 10. Germline V gives CDR1 SGDLS, CDR2 YYNGEE. CDR3 length: 15 amino acids. As DNA, the CDR3 is TGTGCCAGCAGCCCCGCGGGACTAGCGACAGGCGAGCAGTACTTC. It codes for CASSPAGLATGEQYF.

The chain links TRBV10-3 to TRBJ1-3; the D gene is possibly TRBD1 (6 bases). The CDR3 sequence is 13 residues long. Between the trimmed V and J ends, which lost 9 bases and 2 bases, there was a span of 11 bases. CDR1 is ENHRY, CDR2 SYGVKD, per germline. The CDR3 is CAILQGTGNTIYF. CDR3 coding DNA: TGTGCCATTCTACAGGGAACTGGAAACACCATATATTTT.

This sequence joins TRBV11-2 and TRBJ2-7; the match to TRBD2 covers 9 bases. Losses at the gene ends were 0 bases for V and 1 base for J; bases not matched to a gene: 10. The CDR3 runs 18 residues. Germline assignment: CDR1 SGHAT and CDR2 FQNNGV. This CDR3 reads CASSLDDLGREGSYEQYF. CDR3 sequence (DNA): TGTGCCAGCAGCTTAGATGATTTGGGGCGGGAGGGATCCTACGAGCAGTACTTC.

This chain uses TRBV6-1 with TRBJ2-5; 10 nucleotides align to TRBD1. Germline CDR1 and CDR2: MNHNS and SASEGT. V shed 3 bases, J shed 5 bases, and the junction held 9 bases outside the gene matches. The CDR3 has 16 amino acids. This CDR3 is CASSEVTGTGVETQYF. CDR3 bases: TGTGCCAGCAGTGAGGTGACCGGGACAGGGGTTGAGACCCAGTACTTC.

The chain uses TRBV6-6 and TRBJ2-7; 7 bases align to TRBD1. Germline V gives CDR1 MNHNY, CDR2 SVGAGI (reference sequence). CDR3 length: 15 residues. V was clipped by 4 bases and J by 0 bases; unmatched bases: 6. Written as DNA, the CDR3 is TGTGCCAGCAGTTTCGGACAGGAACACTCCTACGAGCAGTACTTC. Its protein product is CASSFGQEHSYEQYF.

This clone was found once. V gene TRBV5-1 combines with J gene TRBJ2-5, with D tentatively TRBD1 (6 bases). V was trimmed by 1 base and J by 0 bases, leaving 10 bases between them. The CDR3 extends over 15 amino acids. CDR1 SGHRS and CDR2 YFSETQ come from the germline V gene. In DNA form, the CDR3 reads TGCGCCAGCAGCTTGTTTGGACAGTACCAAGAGACCCAGTACTTC. It is translated as CASSLFGQYQETQYF.

The count of this clone is one. This chain links TRBV7-6 with TRBJ2-3; possibly TRBD2 for D (6 bases). Germline-derived CDR1 and CDR2 are SGHVS and FNYEAQ. This CDR3 has 15 residues. V was shortened by 1 base and J by 1 base, with 9 bases between the two germline ends. The CDR3 sequence: CASSLVGGGTDTQYF. The CDR3, as DNA: TGTGCCAGCAGCTTAGTTGGCGGGGGCACAGATACGCAGTATTTT.

The rearrangement joins TRBV5-4 to TRBJ1-4; no clear D. CDR1 is SGHNT and CDR2 is YYREEE in the germline V gene (reference sequence). The CDR3 runs to 14 residues. Trimming took off 5 bases at V and 3 bases at J, with 11 bases between the two ends. The CDR3, as DNA: TGTGCCAGCAGAGTCTGGGGAGCTAATGAAAAACTGTTTTTT. It encodes CASRVWGANEKLFF.

CDR3 protein: CASSTSSGRKNTGELFF. The CDR3 nucleotides read TGTGCCAGCAGTACCTCCAGCGGGAGAAAGAACACCGGGGAGCTGTTTTTT. This chain connects TRBV6-7 to TRBJ2-2; 8 nucleotides align to TRBD2. TRBV6-7 is an open reading frame, and its role is uncertain. The CDR3 length is 17 residues. With 5 bases clipped from V and 1 base from J, the junction kept 9 bases outside the gene matches.

The chain joins TRBV18 to TRBJ1-1, with D possibly matching TRBD1 (6 bases). The V gene's germline CDR1 is KGHSH and CDR2 LQKENI. CDR3 size: 12 residues. The ends were cut back, 2 bases at V and 6 bases at J, with 7 bases in the middle. The CDR3 DNA reads TGTGCCAGCTCACCAGGGGGCCCTGAAGCTTTCTTT. Its protein product is CASSPGGPEAFF.

The table lists this clone with a few counts. The V gene is TRBV4-1, the J gene TRBJ1-2; 11 bases match TRBD1. Germline trimming cut 4 bases from V and 6 bases from J; bases unmatched to any gene: 10. Germline-derived CDR1 and CDR2 are MGHRA and YSYEKL. The CDR3 sequence is 16 residues long. The CDR3 nucleotides are TGCGCCAGCAGCCCTGGACAGGGGGCGAGGTATGATGGCTACACCTTC. It specifies CASSPGQGARYDGYTF.

The gene calls are TRBV13 and TRBJ2-3; TRBD1 is a possible D gene (6 bases). V lost 5 bases and J 2 bases, leaving 14 bases between the germline ends. The germline gives CDR1 PRHDT, CDR2 FYEKMQ (reference sequence). This CDR3 has 15 amino acids. CDR3: CASSRWDTDTDTQYF. CDR3 DNA: TGTGCCAGCAGCCGGTGGGACACTGACACAGATACGCAGTATTTT.

CDR3 residues: CASSPVLSGAGEKLFF. As DNA, the CDR3 is TGCGCCAGCAGCCCTGTGCTTTCAGGTGCAGGTGAAAAACTGTTTTTT. The chain combines TRBV4-1 with TRBJ1-4; D unresolved. With 4 bases removed from V and 7 bases from J, the gap between germline ends came to 19 bases. The germline CDR1 and CDR2 sequences are MGHRA and YSYEKL. CDR3 length: 16 residues.

V gene TRBV28 combines with J gene TRBJ2-7, with D perhaps TRBD2 (6 bases). The ends were cut back, 7 bases at V and 2 bases at J, with 12 bases in the middle. The length of the CDR3 is 13 residues. Germline values: CDR1 MDHEN, CDR2 SYDVKM. The CDR3 spells CASTTSFPYEQYF. CDR3 DNA: TGTGCCAGCACTACTAGCTTCCCCTACGAGCAGTACTTC.

The chain links TRBV10-3 to TRBJ1-2, with TRBD1 matching 9 bases. The CDR3 has 14 amino acids. The junction had 7 bases not matched to a gene; V was cut back by 4 bases and J by 7 bases. CDR1 ENHRY and CDR2 SYGVKD come from the germline V gene. The CDR3 spells CAISVTGQGFGYTF. CDR3 sequence (DNA): TGTGCCATCAGTGTTACAGGACAGGGGTTTGGCTACACCTTC.

This chain connects TRBV3-1 (or the pseudogene TRBV3-2) to TRBJ2-3; no firm D call. Trimming pared 5 bases from V and 4 bases from J, leaving 13 bases between. The CDR3 has 14 amino acids. CDR1 and CDR2 from the germline V gene are LGHDT and YNNKEL (reference sequence). The CDR3 spells CASSYLSLADTQYF. The DNA of the CDR3 is TGTGCCAGCAGCTACCTATCCCTAGCAGATACGCAGTATTTT.

This clone was observed a single time. At one of its ends the junction is not consistent with the germline gene, which may arise from a read error. V usage is TRBV28 and J usage is TRBJ1-1, with unresolved D. CDR1 MDHEN and CDR2 SYDVKM come from the germline V gene. The CDR3 totals 11 residues. The CDR3 nucleotides read TGTGCCAGCAGTTTTTCCCTCCACTTTTTTTTT. This gives the protein CASSFSLHFFF.

The count of this clone is one. The same CDR3 is also encoded by other DNA sequences in this sample. The V gene is TRBV28, the J gene TRBJ2-3, with TRBD2 as a possible D gene (6 bases). V was cut by 4 bases and J by 2 bases, with 10 bases left in between. Germline V gene sequence: CDR1 MDHEN, CDR2 SYDVKM. This CDR3 is 14 amino acids long. The DNA of the CDR3 is TGTGCCAGCAGTTCGGGACTGCTCACAGATACGCAGTATTTT. It yields the protein CASSSGLLTDTQYF.

The genes are TRBV7-3 and TRBJ1-3; TRBD1 might be the D (6 bases). The V gene's germline CDR1 is SGHTA and CDR2 FQGTGA. Trimming cost V 5 bases and J 3 bases, with 11 bases left between them. This CDR3 has 14 amino acids. CDR3 sequence: CASSLGGFGNTIYF. CDR3 DNA: TGTGCCAGCAGCCTAGGGGGTTTTGGAAACACCATATATTTT.

The chain carries TRBV10-2 and TRBJ2-1, with D possibly being TRBD1 (6 bases). The length of the CDR3 is 15 residues. Germline V gene lookup returns CDR1 WSHSY and CDR2 SAAADI. Trimming removed 6 bases at V and 5 bases at J, with 17 bases between. The CDR3 sequence is CASRSTGEGHNEQFF. The CDR3 bases are TGCGCCAGCAGATCGACAGGTGAGGGGCACAATGAGCAGTTCTTC.

The rearrangement uses TRBV28 and TRBJ2-2; 7 bases agree with TRBD1. The germline V gene encodes CDR1 MDHEN and CDR2 SYDVKM. After removal of 6 bases from V and 2 bases from J, the junction contained 3 bases not matched to a gene. This CDR3 spans 14 amino acids. DNA of the CDR3: TGTGCCAGCAGACGACAGGGCAACACCGGGGAGCTGTTTTTT. Its protein product is CASRRQGNTGELFF.

Note on this clone: Other DNA sequences of this sample code for an identical CDR3. This chain uses TRBV5-4 with TRBJ2-3; no definite D call. Germline values: CDR1 SGHNT, CDR2 YYREEE (reference sequence). V was trimmed by 0 bases and J by 3 bases, leaving 5 bases between them. The CDR3 length is 13 residues. DNA of the CDR3: TGTGCCAGCAGCTTGGCAGGAACAGATACGCAGTATTTT. Its translation is CASSLAGTDTQYF.